Detailed here is one T cell receptor (beta chain). No antigen is known for it. No base quality values were provided; no much bigger clone lies one nucleotide off. This entry belongs to a study of T cell responses to AZD1222 COVID-19 vaccine (dated by TCRdb to about 2021). As for the study more broadly: TCR sequencing covered more than 230 trial participants: approximately 200 given two doses of AZD1222 and 26 given two doses of MenACWY control vaccine. Trial participants were enrolled by age into subgroups of 18-55, 56-69 and 70-plus years, and roughly 150, 30 and 60 TCR-sequenced participants, respectively, were included in these subgroups.

V loses 0 bases, J loses 7 bases, and the germline ends lie 12 bases apart. The germline V gene gives CDR1 as SQVTM and CDR2 as ANQGSEA. CDR3 length: 14 amino acids, cysteine to phenylalanine. Solely the CDR3 DNA is kept, with 42 bases framed from the first base. Summary of the overall study and its limitations: A significant rise in spike-specific TCR breadth and depth was observed after two AZD1222 doses relative to day 0 and relative to MenACWY recipients. The 56-69-year group was small, and its depth increase did not reach significance, likely because of low power. Conclusions about previously exposed vaccinees are limited because only five to seven AZD1222 recipients were SARS-CoV-2 seropositive at baseline. CD4 TCRs associated with the vaccine covered the entire spike protein, and the dominant responses were in regions 160-218 and 743-854. Participants were mostly white British and included more females than males, and it was suggested by the authors that clonal diversity may have been underestimated. Reportedly, close to half of the unique spike-specific TCRs recognized epitopes lying outside the regions that are mutated in the B.1.351 and B.1.1.7 variants. Because no day 14 peak-response samples were available, repertoires were characterized only after the peak T cell response.

The CDR3 regions of human TCRbeta chains were analyzed by immunosequencing. The published analysis was carried out like this. TCRs in the repertoires were compared against a reference library of SARS-CoV-2-specific TCRs that had been generated with the MIRA antigen-specificity platform. Breadth meant the fraction of unique TCRs that were SARS-CoV-2-associated, whereas depth meant the fraction of total T cells that were SARS-CoV-2-associated. Using the MIRA data, every spike-specific TCR was mapped to the spike region that the TCR reacted to and assigned to either a CD4 or a CD8 class. Log10-transformed breadth and depth values were compared by one-way ANOVA with Sidak's multiple comparisons tests. The table was pulled from immuneACCESS by TCRdb, which kept in-frame rearrangements only. Such tables lose some clones; where checked, under half of the loss comes from unresolved V genes, and the rest has no known cause. That table gives V, J and clone size, and the DNA gave D and trimming. The sample contains 150,000 to 200,000 clones, roughly nine tenths of them found a single time. In total, the top ten clones hold approximately 1.2% of the sample.

The intended sense of this specimen's time point label: about 28 days (+/-7) after the second vaccine dose. AZD1222 recipients with second doses at about 4 weeks or about 12 weeks were pooled, because spike-specific TCR depth and breadth did not differ between schedules. The vaccinee samples were drawn from two UK trials, COV001 and COV002, one of which was a single-blind randomized controlled phase 2/3 trial testing AZD1222 (ChAdOx1 nCoV-19) in healthy adults. Trial participant PBMC samples were collected at day 0 and day 28 after the second dose for TCRbeta chain sequencing. The source material was peripheral blood, sampled 28 days after the second AZD1222 dose. This TCR was sampled from an adult who received the AZD1222 COVID-19 vaccine. The sequence joins TRBV29-1 to TRBJ1-4, with the identity of the D gene unclear. The DNA sequence reads TGCAGCGTTGAAGATGCGGCAGCCGGTGAAAAACTGTTTTTT. The resulting protein is CSVEDAAAGEKLFF.